Included here is one T cell receptor beta chain sequence, with context. The antigen is unknown. If patients had autoimmune disease history or systemic immunosuppression, they were excluded. With 3 bases removed from V and 2 bases from J, the gap between germline ends came to 13 bases. Per germline, CDR1 SGHTA and CDR2 FQGNSA. This CDR3 has 15 residues. The data belong to a study of OX40 agonist ivuxolimab in advanced cancers. Study as a whole: Those enrolled were 82.7% male, with a mean age of roughly 62 years and ages from about 20 to 90. In three patients, partial responses were observed, one with hepatocellular carcinoma and two with cutaneous melanoma. Whole-study findings and limits: On average, a greater number of expanded clones characterised CD8+ T cells relative to CD4+.

The assay was immunoSEQ multiplex PCR, and TCRdb's table has in-frame clones only and misses some. Of roughly 60,000 clones in the sample, around 90% are singletons; the top ten hold approximately 0.44%. This sequence originates from an adult with an advanced solid tumor such as melanoma, head and neck, liver or kidney cancer. Material: CD4+ or CD8+ T cells sorted from blood, obtained in a trial of the OX40 agonist ivuxolimab. This chain connects TRBV7-2 to TRBJ2-5; D tentatively fits TRBD1 or TRBD2 (5 bases each). The DNA of the CDR3 is TGTGCCAGCAGCTTGTCGGGGTGGGGGCAAGAGACCCAGTACTTC. Its translation: CASSLSGWGQETQYF.